These 10 T cell receptor beta chains originate from one sample sequenced in a study of beta chain features in type 1 diabetes. Of the isolated RNA, all was reverse transcribed, and so the sequenced material was expressed TCRB transcripts. Sequencing used immunoSEQ multiplex PCR; TCRdb keeps in-frame clones, though not all of them. The profile shows some 660,000 clones, 11% to 15% of them singletons. General observations from the study: TCRB CDR3s from Type 1 diabetes patients were moderately but significantly shorter in all four CD4+ subsets.

Antigen specificity for these receptors is unknown. Sequencing was carried out using naive CD4+ T cells from blood. These receptors were obtained from a man younger than 35 with type 1 diabetes.

In this sample, this clone turned up a few times. The V and J genes are TRBV29-1 and TRBJ1-5, with 8 nucleotides matching TRBD1. This CDR3 is built from 14 residues. J lost 0 bases, V lost 7 bases, and 5 bases had no gene match. Per the germline V gene, CDR1 is SQVTM and CDR2 is ANQGSEA. CDR3 amino acids: CSARQGNSNQPQHF. The CDR3 DNA is TGCAGCGCTAGACAGGGGAATAGCAATCAGCCCCAGCATTTT.

This chain links TRBV2 with TRBJ1-4; TRBD1 might be the D (5 bases). From germline, CDR1 is SNHLY and CDR2 FYNNEI. Trimming took off 1 base at V and 8 bases at J, with 11 bases between the two ends. The CDR3 is 14 residues long. The CDR3 DNA sequence: TGTGCCAGCAGTGAAGGTCAGGGTGGCGAAAAACTGTTTTTT. Its translation: CASSEGQGGEKLFF.

This clone has only a few counts. The genes are TRBV30 and TRBJ1-1; maybe TRBD1 (5 bases). Germline CDR1 is GTSNPN and CDR2 is SVGIG (reference sequence). The CDR3 runs 12 residues. V was pared by 3 bases and J by 6 bases, with 11 bases between. The CDR3 region is CAWRGLGPEAFF. The CDR3 DNA is TGTGCCTGGAGGGGGCTGGGACCTGAAGCTTTCTTT.

J is TRBJ1-4 and V is TRBV7-2, with D unclear. The CDR3 extends over 14 amino acids. V dropped 5 bases and J dropped 10 bases, with 17 bases sitting between them. Germline V lookup: CDR1 SGHTA, CDR2 FQGNSA. CDR3 amino acids: CASSPGVTGGKLFF. The DNA of the CDR3 is TGTGCCAGCAGCCCCGGAGTTACGGGAGGAAAACTGTTTTTT.

V and J are TRBV6-5 and TRBJ1-2; the match to TRBD1 covers 9 bases. The length of the CDR3 is 14 residues. The germline gives CDR1 MNHEY, CDR2 SVGAGI. V was pared by 5 bases and J by 3 bases, with 4 bases of the junction left unmatched. The CDR3 here is CASSVRDRDYGYTF. The CDR3, as DNA: TGTGCCAGCAGTGTCCGGGACAGGGACTATGGCTACACCTTC.

The V call is TRBV4-3, the J call TRBJ1-4; D is undetermined. Trimming removed 1 base at V and 11 bases at J, with 20 bases between. This CDR3 is built from 16 residues. Germline CDR1 reads LGHNA; CDR2 reads YSLEER. CDR3 coding DNA: TGCGCCAGCAGCCAAGCGGCCGGGCCAGCGATGCGGAAACTGTTTTTT. This gives the protein CASSQAAGPAMRKLFF.

This clone was recorded a few times. V is TRBV7-2 and J is TRBJ2-7; possible D gene TRBD1, 5 bases. This CDR3 region has 15 residues. V was trimmed by 1 base and J by 0 bases, leaving 10 bases between them. From germline, CDR1 is SGHTA and CDR2 FQGNSA. CDR3 sequence (DNA): TGTGCCAGCAGCTTAGTCCAGGGCCTCTCCTACGAGCAGTACTTC. It yields the protein CASSLVQGLSYEQYF.

This clone has only a few counts. This chain links TRBV4-2 with TRBJ2-7; 7 positions agree with TRBD1. CDR3 length: 15 amino acids. Germline CDR1 reads LGHNA; CDR2 reads YNFKEQ. Unmatched junction bases numbered 11, after V lost 4 bases and J lost 5 bases. For the CDR3, the DNA is TGTGCCAGCAGCCCCTACGACAGGGAGATGAACGAGCAGTACTTC. Its translation is CASSPYDREMNEQYF.

This chain uses TRBV18 with TRBJ1-1; the D is unclear. The germline CDR1 and CDR2 sequences are KGHSH and LQKENI. V was cut by 3 bases and J by 8 bases, with 10 bases left in between. CDR3 length: 12 amino acids. Written as DNA, the CDR3 is TGTGCCAGCTCACCCTCGTCCTGGGAAGCTTTCTTT. Amino acid sequence: CASSPSSWEAFF.

The gene calls are TRBV7-2 and TRBJ1-1; D gene ambiguous. V lost 3 bases and J lost 3, with 11 bases in between. CDR1 and CDR2 (germline): SGHTA, FQGNSA. The CDR3 consists of 14 residues. CDR3 DNA sequence: TGTGCCAGCAGCTTTGACCCTGGAGACACTGAAGCTTTCTTT. It is translated as CASSFDPGDTEAFF.